These 22 T cell receptor beta chains originate from one sample sequenced in a study of post-analysis software for immune sequencing data. General study results and limits: Patients showed TRBV5-6, TRBV5-1 and TRBV20-1 among four to six TRBV segments more frequent than in controls.

Libraries were made from TCR beta cDNA, and they carried unique molecular identifiers. TCRdb analysed the PCR reads with MiXCR anew, one entry per CDR3 protein. The sample includes fewer than 850,000 distinct CDR3 sequences, approximately 30% of them seen just once. Their specific antigens are unknown. Sequenced sample: blood. The receptors here all came from a girl aged 5-17 years with multiple sclerosis.

The chain combines TRBV28 with TRBJ1-6; 7 bases are shared with TRBD1. The trim removed 5 bases at V and 10 bases at J, leaving 11 bases unmatched. The CDR3 is 15 amino acids. Per germline, CDR1 MDHEN and CDR2 SYDVKM. CDR3 amino acids: CASSRDRVVGSPLHF. As DNA, the CDR3 is TGTGCCAGCAGTCGCGACAGGGTGGTAGGGTCACCCCTCCACTTT. The full variable domain, with the rest looked up from reference TRBV28 and TRBJ1-6, is DVKVTQSSRYLVKRTGEKVFLECVQDMDHENMFWYRQDPGLGLRLIYFSYDVKMKEKGDIPEGYSVSREKKERFSLILESASTNQTSMYLCASSRDRVVGSPLHFGNGTRLTVT.

The table lists this clonotype with a few counts. The rearrangement links TRBV4-2 to TRBJ2-3, with D possibly TRBD2 on 5 matching bases. The CDR3 consists of 16 residues. The V end was cut by 1 base, the J end by 2 bases, with 13 bases between. Germline values: CDR1 LGHNA, CDR2 YNFKEQ. CDR3 nucleotide sequence: TGTGCCAGCAGCCAAGGGACTTACCCAGCCACAGATACGCAGTATTTT. Translating it yields CASSQGTYPATDTQYF.

In this sample, this clonotype turned up a few times. This rearrangement joins TRBV20-1 to TRBJ2-3; a possible D gene is TRBD2 (6 bases). Trimming took 6 bases from V and 1 from J, leaving 17 bases between them. Germline CDR1 is DFQATT and CDR2 is SNEGSKA (reference sequence). This CDR3 has 15 residues. The CDR3 coding sequence is TGCAGTGCCCACGACTCAAAGCGGGGCACAGATACGCAGTATTTT. This codes for CSAHDSKRGTDTQYF.

V usage is TRBV12-3 or TRBV12-4 and J usage is TRBJ1-5; tentatively, D is TRBD1 (6 bases). Trimming removed 6 bases from V and 1 base from J, with 13 bases in between. This CDR3 is built from 15 residues. The CDR3 protein is CASRTTTGSNQPQHF. In DNA, the CDR3 is TGTGCCAGCAGGACGACCACAGGGAGCAATCAGCCCCAGCATTTT.

The rearrangement uses TRBV6-2 or TRBV6-3 and TRBJ1-5; D uncertain. The V gene lost 2 bases and the J gene lost 2 bases, with 13 bases spanning the gap. This CDR3 is built from 16 residues. CDR1 is MNHEY and CDR2 is SVGEGT in the germline V gene. The CDR3 sequence: CASSYPTIGGNQPQHF. CDR3 DNA: TGTGCCAGCAGTTACCCTACAATTGGGGGCAATCAGCCCCAGCATTTT.

Of note for this clonotype: At one end the junction does not follow the germline gene, possibly because of a read error. The rearrangement joins TRBV15 to TRBJ2-4; TRBD1 aligns across 8 bases. Germline CDR1 LNHNV, CDR2 YYDKDF (reference sequence). The CDR3 consists of 16 residues. In nucleotides, the CDR3 is TGTGCCACCAGCTCCAGAAATGGGACAGGTCAAAACGTTCAGTACTTC. As protein: CATSSRNGTGQNVQYF.

This clonotype was observed a few times. The V and J genes are TRBV5-1 and TRBJ2-5; 11 nucleotides align to TRBD2. V lost 3 bases to trimming and J lost 2 bases; unmatched junction nucleotides: 6. This CDR3 contains 16 residues. The germline V gene encodes CDR1 SGHRS and CDR2 YFSETQ. The CDR3 DNA is TGCGCCAGCAGCTGGGGGAGACTAGCGGGGCAAGAGACCCAGTACTTC. Translated: CASSWGRLAGQETQYF. The full variable domain, in which reference TRBV5-1 and TRBJ2-5 provide the parts outside the CDR3, is KAGVTQTPRYLIKTRGQQVTLSCSPISGHRSVSWYQQTPGQGLQFLFEYFSETQRNKGNFPGRFSGRQFSNSRSEMNVSTLELGDSALYLCASSWGRLAGQETQYFGPGTRLLVL.

This clonotype was seen many times. The gene calls are TRBV6-2 or TRBV6-3 and TRBJ2-7; TRBD1 matches at 8 bases. The CDR3 has 14 amino acids. V trimming: 5 bases; J trimming: 4 bases; junction bases outside the gene matches: 7. The germline V gene has CDR1 MNHEY and CDR2 SVGEGT. The CDR3 sequence is CASSEPDRGYEQYF. CDR3 in DNA: TGTGCCAGCAGTGAACCCGACAGGGGATACGAGCAGTACTTC.

This clonotype was counted ten times or more. The rearrangement uses TRBV7-2 and TRBJ2-1, with a tentative D call TRBD2 (5 bases). This CDR3 has 11 residues. V lost 6 bases and J 9 bases, leaving 9 bases between the germline ends. Germline V gives CDR1 SGHTA, CDR2 FQGNSA. This CDR3 reads CASRRTVEQFF. CDR3 sequence (DNA): TGTGCCAGCAGGAGGACTGTTGAGCAGTTCTTC.

The chain recombines TRBV15 with TRBJ2-5; the D gene is possibly TRBD1 (6 bases). There are 15 residues in the CDR3. V lost 0 bases and J lost 0, with 8 bases in between. Germline-derived CDR1 and CDR2 are LNHNV and YYDKDF (reference sequence). CDR3: CATSRDRGDQETQYF. CDR3 bases: TGTGCCACCAGCAGAGACAGGGGAGACCAAGAGACCCAGTACTTC. Filled out from reference TRBV15 and TRBJ2-5, the complete variable domain reads DAMVIQNPRYQVTQFGKPVTLSCSQTLNHNVMYWYQQKSSQAPKLLFHYYDKDFNNEADTPDNFQSRRPNTSFCFLDIRSPGLGDTAMYLCATSRDRGDQETQYFGPGTRLLVL.

J is TRBJ1-5 and V is TRBV6-1, with TRBD1 as a possible D gene (6 bases). This CDR3 region has 15 residues. V was trimmed by 10 bases and J by 1 base, leaving 17 bases between them. Germline V CDR1 and CDR2: MNHNS, SASEGT. In DNA, the CDR3 is TGTGCCACCAAACCACAGGGCGGGAGCAATCAGCCCCAGCATTTT. It specifies CATKPQGGSNQPQHF.

This clonotype turned up a few times. This chain joins TRBV20-1 and TRBJ2-6; weak D call: TRBD2 (5 bases). Germline V CDR1 and CDR2: DFQATT, SNEGSKA (reference sequence). CDR3 length: 17 amino acids. Trimming removed 6 bases from V and 3 bases from J, with 21 bases in between. The CDR3 region is CSARLLRVEGGANVLTF. The CDR3 nucleotides read TGCAGTGCCCGACTGCTGAGGGTAGAGGGTGGGGCCAACGTCCTGACTTTC.

The V and J genes are TRBV28 and TRBJ2-3; 7 bases fit TRBD1. V lost 8 bases, J lost 6 bases, and 17 bases stayed unmatched. The germline V gene has CDR1 MDHEN and CDR2 SYDVKM. This CDR3 has 16 amino acids. The CDR3 reads CASRPETGALRDTQYF. The CDR3 DNA follows: TGTGCCAGCCGCCCGGAAACAGGGGCGCTCAGGGATACGCAGTATTTT. Full variable domain (missing parts from reference TRBV28 and TRBJ2-3): DVKVTQSSRYLVKRTGEKVFLECVQDMDHENMFWYRQDPGLGLRLIYFSYDVKMKEKGDIPEGYSVSREKKERFSLILESASTNQTSMYLCASRPETGALRDTQYFGPGTRLTVL.

CDR3 coding DNA: TGCGCCAGCAGGAGGGGTAGGTCCATGAACACTGAAGCTTTCTTT. Its translation is CASRRGRSMNTEAFF. The V call is TRBV5-1, the J call TRBJ1-1; D perhaps matches TRBD1 (5 bases). Trimming stripped 5 bases from V and 0 bases from J, with 14 bases between. Germline V gene sequence: CDR1 SGHRS, CDR2 YFSETQ. CDR3 length: 15 amino acids.

V gene TRBV20-1 combines with J gene TRBJ2-7; 8 nucleotides agree with TRBD1. Judging by the DNA end, TRBJ2-5 fits better; the J call may be wrong. The V gene's germline CDR1 is DFQATT and CDR2 SNEGSKA (reference sequence). There are 12 residues in the CDR3. The CDR3: CSVDDRGETQYF. The CDR3 bases are TGCAGTGTCGACGACAGGGGCGAGACCCAGTACTTC.

The chain combines TRBV7-2 with TRBJ2-7; D unresolved. CDR3 size: 13 residues. CDR1 is SGHTA, CDR2 FQGNSA, per germline. Trimming removed 6 bases from V and 4 bases from J, with 13 bases in between. CDR3 protein: CASSLPTNYEQYF. CDR3 DNA sequence: TGTGCCAGCAGTTTGCCCACAAATTACGAGCAGTACTTC.

The chain has TRBV4-1 and TRBJ1-1; TRBD1 is a possible D gene (5 bases). The length of the CDR3 is 18 residues. The V gene's germline CDR1 is MGHRA and CDR2 YSYEKL. V dropped 0 bases and J dropped 5 bases, with 22 bases sitting between them. The CDR3 loop is CASSQDRGYGDTRTEAFF. The CDR3 nucleotides are TGCGCCAGCAGCCAAGATCGGGGGTATGGGGATACTCGAACTGAAGCTTTCTTT.

A few counts support this clonotype. The V and J genes are TRBV9 and TRBJ2-3; D gene unclear. This CDR3 spans 14 amino acids. V was trimmed by 4 bases and J by 0 bases, leaving 9 bases between them. The V gene's germline CDR1 is SGDLS and CDR2 YYNGEE. The CDR3 nucleotides are TGTGCCAGCAGCTTGGACGACAGCACAGATACGCAGTATTTT. It yields the protein CASSLDDSTDTQYF.

In this sample, this clonotype turned up a few times. The V call is TRBV28, the J call TRBJ2-2; D may be TRBD1 (6 bases). Germline V gene data show CDR1 as MDHEN and CDR2 as SYDVKM. The germline V and J ends were trimmed by 10 bases and 2 bases, with 11 bases remaining between them. The CDR3 runs 13 residues. The CDR3 nucleotides are TGTGCCACCGTACAGGGAAACACCGGGGAGCTGTTTTTT. Translated: CATVQGNTGELFF. Variable domain in full (rest from reference TRBV28 and TRBJ2-2): DVKVTQSSRYLVKRTGEKVFLECVQDMDHENMFWYRQDPGLGLRLIYFSYDVKMKEKGDIPEGYSVSREKKERFSLILESASTNQTSMYLCATVQGNTGELFFGEGSRLTVL.

V usage is TRBV2 and J usage is TRBJ2-5, with a tentative D call TRBD2 (7 bases). The CDR3 loop spans 12 amino acids. Trimming removed 7 bases at V and 5 bases at J, with 11 bases between. Per the germline V gene, CDR1 is SNHLY and CDR2 is FYNNEI. CDR3 residues: CASMAGAETQYF. For the CDR3, the DNA is TGTGCCAGCATGGCGGGGGCGGAGACCCAGTACTTC.

This clonotype was detected only a few times. This chain links TRBV28 with TRBJ2-2; the D is unclear. V was cut by 1 base and J by 4 bases, with 4 bases left in between. CDR3 size: 13 residues. Germline V gene data show CDR1 as MDHEN and CDR2 as SYDVKM. The CDR3 is CASSLSPTGELFF. Here the CDR3 DNA reads TGTGCCAGCAGTTTATCGCCCACCGGGGAGCTGTTTTTT. The entire variable domain, with the rest obtained from reference TRBV28 and TRBJ2-2, is as follows: DVKVTQSSRYLVKRTGEKVFLECVQDMDHENMFWYRQDPGLGLRLIYFSYDVKMKEKGDIPEGYSVSREKKERFSLILESASTNQTSMYLCASSLSPTGELFFGEGSRLTVL.

This clonotype was recorded many times. The V call is TRBV29-1, the J call TRBJ2-7; TRBD1 might be the D (6 bases). This CDR3 region has 13 residues. Per germline, CDR1 SQVTM and CDR2 ANQGSEA. V was cut by 4 bases and J by 1 base, with 11 bases left in between. Here the CDR3 reads CSVAEGVSYEQYF. The CDR3 DNA sequence: TGCAGCGTTGCAGAGGGGGTATCCTACGAGCAGTACTTC.